This section outlines one T cell receptor beta chain sequence together with its context. Its recognized antigen is unknown. One base away there is no much larger clone; base qualities are not given. This entry belongs to a study of T cell responses to AZD1222 COVID-19 vaccine (dated by TCRdb to the early 2020s). About the investigation overall: TCR sequencing was performed for about 250 trial participants, of whom around 210 were given two doses of AZD1222 and around 25 were given two doses of MenACWY control vaccine. Trial participants were enrolled by age into 18-55, 56-69 and 70-plus year subgroups, with 148, 28 and 57 TCR-sequenced participants respectively. What the research found in general, with its limitations: The vaccine-associated CD4 TCRs covered the entire spike protein, and the dominant responses fell in regions 160-218 and 743-854. Participants were mostly white British and included more females than males, and it was suggested by the authors that clonal diversity may have been underestimated. A significant rise in spike-specific TCR breadth and depth was observed after two AZD1222 doses relative to day 0 and relative to MenACWY recipients. In the small 56-69-year group, the increase in depth fell short of significance, most likely because of low power. Because no samples from the day 14 peak response were available, repertoires could be characterized only after the peak T cell response. Conclusions about previously exposed vaccinees are limited, since just 5 to 7 AZD1222 recipients were seropositive for SARS-CoV-2 at baseline. Reportedly, almost half of the unique spike-specific TCRs recognized epitopes lying outside the regions that are mutated in the B.1.351 and B.1.1.7 variants.

The sample's time point label is to be understood as: about 28 days (+/-7) after the second vaccine dose. AZD1222 recipients whose second dose came at about 4 weeks and those whose second dose came at about 12 weeks were combined into one group, since spike-specific TCR depth and breadth did not differ between the two schedules. Samples from vaccinated people were obtained from the UK trials COV001 and COV002, which included a single-blind randomized controlled phase 2/3 trial of AZD1222 (ChAdOx1 nCoV-19) in healthy adults. Trial participant PBMC samples were collected at day 0 and day 28 after the second dose for TCRbeta chain sequencing. Inclusive of the bounding cysteine and phenylalanine, the CDR3 is 14 residues long. Only the CDR3 part of the read is kept: 42 bases, read in frame from the first base. CDR1 and CDR2 are read off the germline V gene as SGHTS and YDEGEE. V and J lose 4 bases and 10 bases, and a span of 18 bases separates them.

The CDR3 regions of human TCRbeta chains were analyzed by immunosequencing. The paper's processing steps were these. Repertoire TCRs were checked for matches against a reference library of SARS-CoV-2-specific TCRs that had been generated using the MIRA antigen-specificity platform. Breadth was defined as the fraction of unique TCRs that were SARS-CoV-2-associated. Depth was defined as the fraction of total T cells that were SARS-CoV-2-associated. Using the MIRA data, each spike-specific TCR was assigned both to the spike region to which the TCR was reactive and to a CD4 or CD8 class. Log10-transformed breadth and depth values were compared by one-way ANOVA with Sidak's multiple comparisons tests. Entries here come from immuneACCESS through TCRdb and include only in-frame sequences with V and J called. Some clones fail to appear in such tables; in the studies checked, an unresolved V gene covers under half of the shortfall, and the cause of the remainder is unknown. V and J calls and clone size come straight from that table; D and trimming were deduced from the DNA. This sample has about 200,000 clones in its table, and approximately 93% of those were observed once. The ten largest clones add up to around 3.6% of the sample.

The specimen comprised peripheral blood, sampled 28 days after the second AZD1222 dose. Recombination connected TRBV5-8 to TRBJ2-1; the D segment is perhaps TRBD1 or TRBD2, each sharing 5 matched bases. The origin of this receptor is an adult who received the AZD1222 COVID-19 vaccine. The CDR3 has the sequence CASSRDGSRVEQFF. DNA sequence: TGTGCCAGCAGCCGGGACGGATCCCGCGTGGAGCAGTTCTTC.